Below, one T cell receptor beta chain is given with its context. This entry is derived from a study of blood T cell repertoires in COVID-19. Clones were read by immunoSEQ multiplex PCR, and TCRdb kept only the in-frame ones, dropping some. The sample holds some 110,000 clones, approximately 90% seen once. The CDR3 length is 17 residues. Germline CDR1 reads SGHTS; CDR2 reads YDEGEE. The ends lost 3 bases at V and 1 base at J; junction bases unmatched: 10. The TCR was taken from a human donor with active COVID-19. The donor label of this sample is uncertain. The chain recombines TRBV5-8 with TRBJ2-1; TRBD1 aligns across 7 bases. Sequenced: peripheral blood. The CDR3 region has the DNA TGTGCCAGCAGCTACTTCGGGACAGTAGGGTCCTACAATGAGCAGTTCTTC. It encodes CASSYFGTVGSYNEQFF.